This T cell receptor beta chain was observed in a study of blood T cell repertoires in COVID-19 (dated by TCRdb to 2018 to 2020). Describing the broader study: Samples covering the acute and convalescent phases of COVID-19 were provided by collaborators in the United States, Italy and Spain. Deeply sampled blood TCRbeta repertoires from subjects exposed to, actively infected with, or recovered from COVID-19 were included in the dataset. The samples were drawn from two sources: the first 160 participants of the ongoing ImmuneRACE study, and fewer than 1,500 subjects contributed by 6 global collaborators. Sample metadata almost always included a de-identified subject ID, COVID-19 status, age in years and sex. The prospective study material was composed of cDNA or gDNA derived from T cells, B-cell-depleted T cells, or PBMCs. HLA class I and class II types, where available, came from metadata supplied by the sample provider rather than from assay-based typing. A freely available public database, intended as a resource for researchers studying the immune response to SARS-CoV-2, is where the repertoires were released.

TCRbeta CDR3 regions were amplified from genomic DNA by means of the immunoSEQ Assay, a bias-controlled multiplex PCR. For the original study's pipeline: The number of nucleated cells in each sample was estimated by amplification of reference gene primers within the assay. To quantify the absolute abundance of each unique TCRbeta CDR3 rearrangement, sequence reads were collapsed and filtered. For each sample, productive Simpson clonality was calculated by taking the square root of Simpson's diversity index across productive rearrangements. Here the immuneACCESS table is served through TCRdb, limited to in-frame sequences with V and J called. Missing clones are a known gap in these copies; in checked studies unresolved V genes cover under half, and the rest lacks a known reason. V, J and clone size were drawn from that table, and D and trimming were deduced from the DNA. This sample comprises around 200,000 clones, approximately 84% of them detected only once. The top ten clones comprise under 5% of the sample.

The collaborating institutions used their own protocols to collect whole blood in K2EDTA tubes. For TCRbeta analysis, collaborators shipped samples in one of three forms: frozen whole blood, isolated PBMCs, or DNA extracted from either of those sample types. On this clone itself: No antigen is known for it. No base qualities exist here, and no much larger clone lies one base off it.

What the research found in general, with its limitations: Clinical and demographic metadata were provided uncurated, with the amount varying by source and participant.

This sequence originates from a man over 45 with active or convalescent COVID-19. The sequencing input was peripheral blood.

The nucleotide sequence reads TGCAGCGTTCGGGAGGGCTCTGATCTCGCCCGTACGCAGTATTTT. The resulting protein is CSVREGSDLARTQYF. The V and J genes are TRBV29-1 and TRBJ2-3, with 8 bases in between that match TRBD2. The CDR3 covers 15 residues, taking in both the cysteine and the phenylalanine. Only the CDR3 DNA is retained, 45 bases long and in frame from the first base. Germline trimming amounts to 5 bases on V and 8 bases on J, with 15 as the count of junction bases outside the gene matches. CDR1 SQVTM and CDR2 ANQGSEA are derived from the germline V gene.